This TCR beta chain emerged from a study of cytomegalovirus exposure and HLA in healthy donors. The CDR3 is made up of 15 amino acids. V dropped 4 bases and J dropped 4; count of bases not matched to a gene: 4. Germline CDR1 reads MNHEY; CDR2 reads SMNVEV (reference sequence). The PCR ran on 60 Vbeta and 13 Jbeta primers. Assay: immunoSEQ multiplex PCR; the TCRdb copy retains only in-frame clones and omits some. This sample has some 170,000 clones, with roughly four fifths found just once. The chain has TRBV27 and TRBJ1-3; 10 nucleotides match TRBD1. The sequence was obtained from a woman between 18 and 29 years old in good health and CMV-seronegative. What was sequenced was PBMCs. CDR3 protein: CASSSGQGRGNTIYF. Written as DNA, the CDR3 is TGTGCCAGCAGTTCGGGACAGGGGAGGGGAAACACCATATATTTT.